This T cell receptor beta chain is drawn from a study of T-cell reconstitution after alpha-beta-depleted transplantation in children. Germline CDR1 GTSNPN, CDR2 SVGIG (reference sequence). Trimming stripped 2 bases from V and 4 bases from J, with 9 bases between. There are 13 residues in the CDR3. Unique molecular identifiers were used to barcode this TCRbeta library. Via MiXCR, TCRdb re-called the PCR reads, giving one row per CDR3 protein. The sample consists of hundreds of thousands of distinct CDR3 sequences, roughly 15% of them appearing once. The specimen was PBMCs from the stem cell graft donor, collected from the stem cell graft. The chain combines TRBV30 with TRBJ2-1; D remains ambiguous. The clonotype was recovered from a human donor who donated a stem cell graft to a child with acute myeloid leukemia. The CDR3 here is CAWSTRTYNEQFF. The DNA for the CDR3 is TGTGCCTGGAGTACTCGGACGTACAATGAGCAGTTCTTC.